These T cell receptor beta chains were read from a single sample in a study of human thymus T cells. Measured with immunoSEQ multiplex PCR; TCRdb has only the in-frame clones, and not every one. Counted here are about 78,000 clones, 90% to 98% occurring once; the ten biggest clones make up just over 0.03%. The material sequenced was thymus tissue. Receptors originate from a boy younger than two with a congenital heart defect but otherwise immunologically healthy. Both conserved end residues are part of each CDR3. The D gene is left open where the match is weak. Rows give clone size only sometimes, using once, few, many, or a class for an expanded clone.

D gene | J gene | V gene | clone size | CDR3 protein | CDR3 DNA
NA | TRBJ1-6 | TRBV4-3 | NA | CASSQVWQGDSPLHF | TGCGCCAGCAGCCAAGTGTGGCAGGGTGATTCACCCCTCCACTTT
TRBD2 | TRBJ2-1 | TRBV7-2 | NA | CASSPGLEQKDSYNEQFF | TGTGCCAGCAGCCCGGGACTAGAGCAGAAAGATTCCTACAATGAGCAGTTCTTC
TRBD1 | TRBJ1-4 | TRBV7-4 | NA | CASSLIPDRDNEKLFF | TGTGCCAGCAGCTTAATACCCGACAGGGATAATGAAAAACTGTTTTTT
TRBD1 | TRBJ1-6 | TRBV27 | few | CASSLRGQSLHF | TGTGCCAGCAGTTTACGGGGACAGTCCCTCCACTTT
NA | TRBJ2-7 | TRBV27 | NA | CASTPNSGSEQYF | TGTGCCAGCACCCCAAACTCAGGGAGCGAGCAGTACTTC
NA | TRBJ1-1 | TRBV10-3 | NA | CAISESRICVVTEAFF | TGTGCCATCAGTGAGTCGAGGATCTGCGTGGTCACTGAAGCTTTCTTT
NA | TRBJ1-1 | TRBV2 | once | CASSEALEYTEAFF | TGTGCCAGCAGTGAAGCTTTAGAGTACACTGAAGCTTTCTTT
NA | TRBJ2-7 | TRBV29-1 | NA | CSVYGGSGEQYF | TGCAGCGTTTATGGGGGCTCGGGTGAGCAGTACTTC
NA | TRBJ2-1 | TRBV30 | NA | CAWTSRGSYNEQFF | TGTGCCTGGACCTCTAGAGGATCCTACAATGAGCAGTTCTTC
NA | TRBJ2-2 | TRBV4-1 | NA | CASSQDDRSNAGELFF | TGCGCCAGCAGCCAAGACGACAGATCGAACGCCGGGGAGCTGTTTTTT
NA | TRBJ2-5 | TRBV19 | once | CASSIVHSDQETQYF | TGTGCCAGTAGTATAGTTCACAGCGATCAAGAGACCCAGTACTTC
NA | TRBJ1-1 | TRBV2 | NA | CASSVGPAKNTEAFF | TGTGCCAGCAGTGTAGGGCCGGCCAAGAACACTGAAGCTTTCTTT
TRBD1 | TRBJ2-7 | TRBV6-5 | NA | CASSKPGQGWEQYF | TGTGCCAGCAGTAAACCGGGACAGGGGTGGGAGCAGTACTTC
NA | TRBJ1-2 | TRBV19 | NA | CASRQNPPTRVNYGYTF | TGTGCCAGTAGACAAAACCCACCGACAAGGGTTAACTATGGCTACACCTTC
NA | TRBJ1-1 | TRBV14 | once | CASSQGGTETSGTEAFF | TGTGCCAGCAGCCAAGGGGGGACGGAAACAAGCGGCACTGAAGCTTTCTTT
NA | TRBJ1-6 | TRBV2 | NA | CASTKDSSSYNSPLHF | TGTGCCAGCACTAAGGACTCGAGCTCCTATAATTCACCCCTCCACTTT
NA | TRBJ1-1 | TRBV12-5 | NA | CASGLVRGGSHTEAFF | TGTGCTAGTGGTTTGGTACGGGGGGGCTCCCACACTGAAGCTTTCTTT
TRBD1 | TRBJ1-1 | TRBV9 | NA | CASSSQTGGEVNNTEAFF | TGTGCCAGCAGCTCCCAGACAGGGGGCGAGGTAAACAACACTGAAGCTTTCTTT
NA | TRBJ2-2 | TRBV18 | NA | CASSSPTGITGELFF | TGTGCCAGCTCATCCCCGACTGGGATCACCGGGGAGCTGTTTTTT
NA | TRBJ1-1 | TRBV6-5 | NA | CASSSTTGSEAFF | TGTGCCAGCAGTTCCACAACAGGGTCGGAAGCTTTCTTT
NA | TRBJ2-3 | TRBV5-6 | NA | CASRDRTDTQYF | TGTGCCAGCAGGGACCGGACAGATACGCAGTATTTT
NA | TRBJ1-1 | TRBV6-4 | NA | CASRATGKHTNTEAFF | TGTGCCAGCAGGGCCACAGGGAAGCACACGAACACTGAAGCTTTCTTT
TRBD1 | TRBJ2-7 | TRBV28 | NA | CASSSVPGQATYEQYF | TGTGCCAGCAGTTCCGTCCCGGGACAGGCTACCTACGAGCAGTACTTC
TRBD1 | TRBJ1-1 | TRBV28 | NA | CASSTRQGTMNTEAFF | TGTGCCAGCAGTACTAGACAGGGTACGATGAACACTGAAGCTTTCTTT
NA | TRBJ2-2 | TRBV28 | NA | CASSPHRDTLNTGELFF | TGTGCCAGCAGTCCCCACCGGGACACGCTGAACACCGGGGAGCTGTTTTTT
TRBD2 | TRBJ2-3 | TRBV25-1 | few | CASRPTSGSSDTQYF | TGTGCCAGCAGGCCCACTAGCGGGAGTTCGGATACGCAGTATTTT
TRBD1 | TRBJ1-1 | TRBV14 | NA | CASSQPSCSGGEAFF | TGTGCCAGCAGCCAACCTTCTTGTTCAGGGGGAGAAGCTTTCTTT
TRBD1 | TRBJ1-1 | TRBV28 | NA | CASSVVTGGKRGEAFF | TGTGCCAGCAGTGTCGTGACAGGGGGGAAGCGTGGGGAAGCTTTCTTT
NA | TRBJ1-2 | TRBV5-5 | NA | CASGIEGTARGYTF | TGTGCCAGCGGAATTGAGGGCACCGCCCGGGGCTACACCTTC
NA | TRBJ1-2 | TRBV28 | NA | CASSFHYNIGGDYGYTF | TGTGCCAGCAGTTTCCACTATAATATCGGGGGTGACTATGGCTACACCTTC
NA | TRBJ1-1 | TRBV28 | NA | CASKPNPGPDEMNTEAFF | TGTGCCAGCAAACCTAATCCGGGGCCCGACGAAATGAACACTGAAGCTTTCTTT
NA | TRBJ2-1 | TRBV7-8 | NA | CASRSRRRSYNEQFF | TGTGCCAGCAGGAGTAGGAGGAGATCCTACAATGAGCAGTTCTTC
NA | TRBJ2-3 | TRBV29-1 | few | CSGNFRDSDTQYF | TGCAGCGGCAATTTCCGGGACTCGGATACGCAGTATTTT
NA | TRBJ2-3 | TRBV9 | NA | CASSVPPGSIDTQYF | TGTGCCAGCAGCGTACCTCCGGGGAGCATAGATACGCAGTATTTT
NA | TRBJ2-7 | TRBV2 | NA | CASSVLGSAWLREQYF | TGTGCCAGCAGTGTGCTCGGGAGTGCTTGGTTACGTGAGCAGTACTTC
TRBD1 | TRBJ2-5 | TRBV7-4 | NA | CASSPRTGGRENQETQYF | TGTGCCAGCAGCCCCCGGACAGGGGGGAGAGAGAACCAAGAGACCCAGTACTTC
TRBD1 | TRBJ1-3 | TRBV19 | NA | CASSIDRRGRPPWASGNTIYF | TGTGCCAGTAGTATAGATCGCAGGGGGCGACCTCCCTGGGCCTCTGGAAACACCATATATTTT
NA | TRBJ1-1 | TRBV19 | NA | CASSSPVRLHDPNTEAFF | TGTGCCAGTAGTAGCCCGGTCAGGCTTCACGACCCGAACACTGAAGCTTTCTTT
NA | TRBJ2-5 | TRBV27 | NA | CASSLPQECMGETQYF | TGTGCCAGCAGTTTACCACAGGAATGTATGGGTGAGACCCAGTACTTC
NA | TRBJ1-1 | TRBV6-5 | NA | CASSKGQMNTEAFF | TGTGCCAGCAGCAAGGGACAAATGAACACTGAAGCTTTCTTT
TRBD1 | TRBJ2-1 | TRBV30 | NA | CAWGKGQGANEQFF | TGTGCCTGGGGCAAGGGACAGGGGGCCAATGAGCAGTTCTTC